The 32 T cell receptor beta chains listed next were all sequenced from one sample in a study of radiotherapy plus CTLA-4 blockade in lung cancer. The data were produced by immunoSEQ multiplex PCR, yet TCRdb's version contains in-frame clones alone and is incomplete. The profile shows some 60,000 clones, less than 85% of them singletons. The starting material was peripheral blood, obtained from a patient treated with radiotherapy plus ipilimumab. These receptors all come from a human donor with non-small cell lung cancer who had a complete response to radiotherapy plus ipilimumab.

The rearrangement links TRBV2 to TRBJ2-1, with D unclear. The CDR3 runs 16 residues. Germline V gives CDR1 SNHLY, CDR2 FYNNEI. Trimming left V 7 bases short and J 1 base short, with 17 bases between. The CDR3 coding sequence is TGTGCCAGCACCGAGAGTCATGCGAGGTCCTACAATGAGCAGTTCTTC. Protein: CASTESHARSYNEQFF.

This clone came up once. In DNA form, the CDR3 reads TGTGCCAGCAGCGTTTACCGGGACTACGGGGACGAGCAGTTCTTC. It is translated as CASSVYRDYGDEQFF. This rearrangement joins TRBV9 to TRBJ2-1; 7 bases are a match to TRBD2. CDR1 and CDR2 (germline): SGDLS, YYNGEE. The trim removed 2 bases at V and 10 bases at J, leaving 12 bases unmatched. The CDR3 loop spans 15 amino acids. Looking up the rest from reference TRBV9 and TRBJ2-1 gives the full variable domain: DSGVTQTPKHLITATGQRVTLRCSPRSGDLSVYWYQQSLDQGLQFLIQYYNGEERAKGNILERFSAQQFPDLHSELNLSSLELGDSALYFCASSVYRDYGDEQFFGPGTRLTVL.

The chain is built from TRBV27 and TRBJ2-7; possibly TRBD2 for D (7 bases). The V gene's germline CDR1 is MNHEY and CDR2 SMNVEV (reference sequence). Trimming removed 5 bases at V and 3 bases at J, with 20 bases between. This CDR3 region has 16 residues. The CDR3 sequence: CASSRRGGARNYEQYF. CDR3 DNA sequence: TGTGCCAGCAGTAGAAGGGGGGGGGCTCGTAACTACGAGCAGTACTTC.

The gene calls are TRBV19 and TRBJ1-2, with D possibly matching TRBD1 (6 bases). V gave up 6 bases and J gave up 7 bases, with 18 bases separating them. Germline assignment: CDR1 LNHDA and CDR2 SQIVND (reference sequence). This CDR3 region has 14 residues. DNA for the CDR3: TGTGCCAGTAGGGAACCCCTACAGGGTGGTGGCTACACCTTC. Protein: CASREPLQGGGYTF.

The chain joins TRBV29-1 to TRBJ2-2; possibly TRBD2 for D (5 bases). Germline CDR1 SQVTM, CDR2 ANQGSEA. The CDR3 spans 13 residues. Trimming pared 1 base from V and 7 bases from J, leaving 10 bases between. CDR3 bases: TGCAGCGTTGAAGGGAGGACTTTCGGGGAGCTGTTTTTT. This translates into CSVEGRTFGELFF.

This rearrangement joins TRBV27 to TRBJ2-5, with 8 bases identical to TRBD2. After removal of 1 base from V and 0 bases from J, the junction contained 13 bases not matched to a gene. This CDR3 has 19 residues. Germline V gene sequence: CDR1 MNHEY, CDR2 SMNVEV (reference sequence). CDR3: CASSLWGRNLAGHQETQYF. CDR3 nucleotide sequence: TGTGCCAGCAGTTTATGGGGACGGAACTTAGCGGGGCACCAAGAGACCCAGTACTTC.

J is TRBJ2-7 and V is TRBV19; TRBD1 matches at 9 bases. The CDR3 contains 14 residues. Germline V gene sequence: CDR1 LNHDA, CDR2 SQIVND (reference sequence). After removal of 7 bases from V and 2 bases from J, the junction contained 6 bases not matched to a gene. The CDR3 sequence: CASKDGTGPYEQYF. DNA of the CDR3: TGTGCCAGTAAGGATGGGACAGGGCCCTACGAGCAGTACTTC.

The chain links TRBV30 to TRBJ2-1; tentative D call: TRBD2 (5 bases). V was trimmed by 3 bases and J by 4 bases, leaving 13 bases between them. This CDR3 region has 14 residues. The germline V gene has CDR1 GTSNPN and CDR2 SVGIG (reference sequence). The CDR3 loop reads CAWRGRGSYNEQFF. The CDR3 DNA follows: TGTGCCTGGAGGGGCCGGGGATCGTACAATGAGCAGTTCTTC.

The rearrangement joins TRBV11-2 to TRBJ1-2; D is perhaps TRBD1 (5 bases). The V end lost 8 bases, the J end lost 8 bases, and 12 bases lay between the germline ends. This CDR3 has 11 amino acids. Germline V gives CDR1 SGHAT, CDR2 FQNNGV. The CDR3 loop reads CASRGGRGYTF. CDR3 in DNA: TGTGCCAGCCGGGGGGGAAGGGGCTACACCTTC.

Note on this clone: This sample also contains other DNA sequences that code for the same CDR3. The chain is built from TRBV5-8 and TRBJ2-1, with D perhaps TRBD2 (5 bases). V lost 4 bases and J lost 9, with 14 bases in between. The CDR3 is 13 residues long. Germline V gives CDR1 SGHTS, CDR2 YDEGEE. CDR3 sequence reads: CASSVRGFSEQFF. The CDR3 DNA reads TGTGCCAGCAGCGTCCGGGGATTTAGTGAGCAGTTCTTC.

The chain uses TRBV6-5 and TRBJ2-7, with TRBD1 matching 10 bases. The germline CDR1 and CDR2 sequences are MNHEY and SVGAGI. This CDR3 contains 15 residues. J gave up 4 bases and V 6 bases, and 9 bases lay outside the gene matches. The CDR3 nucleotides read TGTGCCAGCAGCCTCACCGGGACAGGGGTTTACGAGCAGTACTTC. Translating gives CASSLTGTGVYEQYF.

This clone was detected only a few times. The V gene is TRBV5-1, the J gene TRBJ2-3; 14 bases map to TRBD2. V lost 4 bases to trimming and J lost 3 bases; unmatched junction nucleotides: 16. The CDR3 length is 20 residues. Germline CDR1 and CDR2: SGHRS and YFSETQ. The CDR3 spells CASSLRTSGGPPGGTDTQYF. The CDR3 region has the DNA TGCGCCAGCAGCCTCAGGACTAGCGGGGGGCCACCCGGGGGAACAGATACGCAGTATTTT.

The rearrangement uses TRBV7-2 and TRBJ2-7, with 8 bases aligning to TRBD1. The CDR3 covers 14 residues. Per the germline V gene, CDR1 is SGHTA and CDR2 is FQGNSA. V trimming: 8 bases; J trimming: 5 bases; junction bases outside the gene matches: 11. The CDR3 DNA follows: TGTGCCAGCGGCCCAGGGGGCGGAAGGAACGAGCAGTACTTC. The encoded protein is CASGPGGGRNEQYF.

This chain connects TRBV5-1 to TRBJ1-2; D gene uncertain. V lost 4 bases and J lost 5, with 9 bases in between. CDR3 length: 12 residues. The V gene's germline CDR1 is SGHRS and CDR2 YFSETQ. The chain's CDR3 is CASSASTYGYTF. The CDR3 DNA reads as TGCGCCAGCAGCGCCTCGACATATGGCTACACCTTC.

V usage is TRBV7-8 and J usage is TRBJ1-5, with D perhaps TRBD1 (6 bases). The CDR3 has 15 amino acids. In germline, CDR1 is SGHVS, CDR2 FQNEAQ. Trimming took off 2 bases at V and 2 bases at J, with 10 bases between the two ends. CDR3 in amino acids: CASSLRTVGNQPQHF. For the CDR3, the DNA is TGTGCCAGCAGCTTACGGACAGTGGGCAATCAGCCCCAGCATTTT.

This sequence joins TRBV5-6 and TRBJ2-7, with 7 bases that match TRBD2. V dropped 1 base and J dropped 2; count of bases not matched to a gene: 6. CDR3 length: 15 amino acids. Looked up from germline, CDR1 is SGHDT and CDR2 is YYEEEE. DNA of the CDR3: TGTGCCAGCAGCTTGAGGGACTACCTAACCTACGAGCAGTACTTC. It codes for CASSLRDYLTYEQYF.

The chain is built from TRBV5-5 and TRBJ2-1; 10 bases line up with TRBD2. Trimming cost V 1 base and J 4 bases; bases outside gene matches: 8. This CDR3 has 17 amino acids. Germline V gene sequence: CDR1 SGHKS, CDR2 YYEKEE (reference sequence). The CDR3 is CASSLPGLAAIYNEQFF. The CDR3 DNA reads TGTGCCAGCAGCTTGCCCGGACTAGCGGCGATATACAATGAGCAGTTCTTC. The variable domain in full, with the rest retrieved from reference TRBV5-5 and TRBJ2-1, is DAGVTQSPTHLIKTRGQQVTLRCSPISGHKSVSWYQQVLGQGPQFIFQYYEKEERGRGNFPDRFSARQFPNYSSELNVNALLLGDSALYLCASSLPGLAAIYNEQFFGPGTRLTVL.

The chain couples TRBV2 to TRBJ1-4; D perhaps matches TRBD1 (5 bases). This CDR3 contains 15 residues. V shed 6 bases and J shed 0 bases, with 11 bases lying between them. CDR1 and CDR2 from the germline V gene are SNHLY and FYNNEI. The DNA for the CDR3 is TGTGCCAGCAGGCCCGACAGTACAACTAATGAAAAACTGTTTTTT. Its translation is CASRPDSTTNEKLFF. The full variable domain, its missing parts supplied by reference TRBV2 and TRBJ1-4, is EPEVTQTPSHQVTQMGQEVILRCVPISNHLYFYWYRQILGQKVEFLVSFYNNEISEKSEIFDDQFSVERPDGSNFTLKIRSTKLEDSAMYFCASRPDSTTNEKLFFGSGTQLSVL.

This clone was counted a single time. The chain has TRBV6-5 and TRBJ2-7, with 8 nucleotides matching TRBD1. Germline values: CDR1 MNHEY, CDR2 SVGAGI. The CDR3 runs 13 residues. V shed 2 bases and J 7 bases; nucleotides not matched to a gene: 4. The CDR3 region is CASSYDRGREQYF. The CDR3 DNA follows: TGTGCCAGCAGTTACGACAGGGGAAGAGAGCAGTACTTC.

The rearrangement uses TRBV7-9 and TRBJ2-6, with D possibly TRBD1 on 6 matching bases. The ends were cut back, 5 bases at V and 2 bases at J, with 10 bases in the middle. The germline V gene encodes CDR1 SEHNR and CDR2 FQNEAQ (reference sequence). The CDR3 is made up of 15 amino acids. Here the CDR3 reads CASSRNRAGANVLTF. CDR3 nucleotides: TGTGCCAGCAGCCGAAACAGGGCTGGGGCCAACGTCCTGACTTTC.

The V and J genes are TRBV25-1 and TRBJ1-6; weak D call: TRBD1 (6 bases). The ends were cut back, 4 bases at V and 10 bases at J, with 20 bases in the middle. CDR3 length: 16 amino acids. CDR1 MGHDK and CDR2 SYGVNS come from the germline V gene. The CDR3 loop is CASSAQLQGLRSPLHF. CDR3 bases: TGTGCCAGCAGTGCCCAACTACAGGGCCTACGGTCACCCCTCCACTTT.

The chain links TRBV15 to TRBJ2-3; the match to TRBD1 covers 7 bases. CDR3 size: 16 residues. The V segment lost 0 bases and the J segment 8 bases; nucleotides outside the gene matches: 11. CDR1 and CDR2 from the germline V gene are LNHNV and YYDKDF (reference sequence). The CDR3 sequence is CATSRDEGANRGTQYF. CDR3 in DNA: TGTGCCACCAGCAGAGATGAGGGGGCAAACAGGGGTACGCAGTATTTT.

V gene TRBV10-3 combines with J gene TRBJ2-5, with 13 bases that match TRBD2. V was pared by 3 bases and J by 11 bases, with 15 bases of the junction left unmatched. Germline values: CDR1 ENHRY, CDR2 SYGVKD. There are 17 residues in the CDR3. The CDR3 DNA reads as TGTGCCATCAGTGAATCCGGACTAGCGGGGGCCGGTAACAAGCAGTACTTC. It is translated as CAISESGLAGAGNKQYF.

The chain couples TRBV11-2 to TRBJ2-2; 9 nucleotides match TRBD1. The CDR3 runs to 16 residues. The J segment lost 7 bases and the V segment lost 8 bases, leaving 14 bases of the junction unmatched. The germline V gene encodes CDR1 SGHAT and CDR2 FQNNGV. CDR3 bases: TGTGCCAGCCACATCTCTTACAGGGGGCAGGGCGGGGAGCTGTTTTTT. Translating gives CASHISYRGQGGELFF.

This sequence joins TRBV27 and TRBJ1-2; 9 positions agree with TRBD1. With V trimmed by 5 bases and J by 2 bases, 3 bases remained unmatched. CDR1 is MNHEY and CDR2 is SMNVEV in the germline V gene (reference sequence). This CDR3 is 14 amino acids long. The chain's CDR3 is CASSRGQGNYGYTF. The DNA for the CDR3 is TGTGCCAGCAGTCGCGGACAGGGGAACTATGGCTACACCTTC.

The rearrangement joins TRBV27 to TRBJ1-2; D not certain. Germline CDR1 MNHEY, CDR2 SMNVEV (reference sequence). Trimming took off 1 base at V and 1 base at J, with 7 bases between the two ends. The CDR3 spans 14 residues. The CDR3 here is CASSLWGDNYGYTF. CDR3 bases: TGTGCCAGCAGTTTATGGGGAGATAACTATGGCTACACCTTC.

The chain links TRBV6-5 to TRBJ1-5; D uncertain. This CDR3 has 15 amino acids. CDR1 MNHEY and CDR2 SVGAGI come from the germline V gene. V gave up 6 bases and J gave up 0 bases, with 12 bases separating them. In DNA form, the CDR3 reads TGTGCCAGCAGGGCGGGAAGATATAGCAATCAGCCCCAGCATTTT. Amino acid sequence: CASRAGRYSNQPQHF.

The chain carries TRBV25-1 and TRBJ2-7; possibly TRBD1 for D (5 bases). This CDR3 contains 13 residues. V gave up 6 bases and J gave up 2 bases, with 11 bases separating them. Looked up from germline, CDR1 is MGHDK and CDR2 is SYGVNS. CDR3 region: CASSAGLTYEQYF. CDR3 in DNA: TGTGCCAGCAGCGCAGGGCTTACCTACGAGCAGTACTTC.

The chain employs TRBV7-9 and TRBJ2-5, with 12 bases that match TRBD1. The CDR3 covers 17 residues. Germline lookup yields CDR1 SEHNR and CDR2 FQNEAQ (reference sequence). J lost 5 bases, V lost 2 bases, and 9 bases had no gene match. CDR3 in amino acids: CASSLMGQGANWETQYF. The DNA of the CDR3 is TGTGCCAGCAGCTTAATGGGACAGGGGGCTAATTGGGAGACCCAGTACTTC. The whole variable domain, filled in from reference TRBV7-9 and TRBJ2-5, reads DTGVSQNPRHKITKRGQNVTFRCDPISEHNRLYWYRQTLGQGPEFLTYFQNEAQLEKSRLLSDRFSAERPKGSFSTLEIQRTEQGDSAMYLCASSLMGQGANWETQYFGPGTRLLVL.

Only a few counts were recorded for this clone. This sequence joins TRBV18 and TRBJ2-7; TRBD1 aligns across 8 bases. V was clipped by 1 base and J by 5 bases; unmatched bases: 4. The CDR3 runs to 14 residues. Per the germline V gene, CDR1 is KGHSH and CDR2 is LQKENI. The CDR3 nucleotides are TGTGCCAGCTCACCACTGGACAGGGCTGACGAGCAGTACTTC. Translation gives CASSPLDRADEQYF.

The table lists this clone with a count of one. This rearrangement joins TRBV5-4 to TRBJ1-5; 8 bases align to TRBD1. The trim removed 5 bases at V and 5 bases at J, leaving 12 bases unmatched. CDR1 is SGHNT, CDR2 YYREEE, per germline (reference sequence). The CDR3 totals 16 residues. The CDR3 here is CASSLRTGTGDQPQHF. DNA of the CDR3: TGTGCCAGCAGTCTTCGAACGGGGACAGGAGATCAGCCCCAGCATTTT. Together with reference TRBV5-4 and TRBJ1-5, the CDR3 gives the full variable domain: ETGVTQSPTHLIKTRGQQVTLRCSSQSGHNTVSWYQQALGQGPQFIFQYYREEENGRGNFPPRFSGLQFPNYSSELNVNALELDDSALYLCASSLRTGTGDQPQHFGDGTRLSIL.

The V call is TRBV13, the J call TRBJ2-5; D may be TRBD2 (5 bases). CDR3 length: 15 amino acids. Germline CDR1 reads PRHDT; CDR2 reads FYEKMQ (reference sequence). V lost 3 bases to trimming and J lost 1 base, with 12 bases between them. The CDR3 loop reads CASSLRRSLQETQYF. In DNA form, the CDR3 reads TGTGCCAGCAGCTTGAGGAGGTCCCTCCAAGAGACCCAGTACTTC.